The 31 T cell receptor beta chains below were found in one sample sequenced in a study of blood T cell repertoires in COVID-19. Measured with immunoSEQ multiplex PCR; TCRdb has only the in-frame clones, and not every one. Of some 200,000 clones listed, around 80% are singletons. The sequencing sample was made of peripheral blood. Every receptor here comes from a woman older than 75 with active or convalescent COVID-19.

The chain uses TRBV29-1 and TRBJ2-3; weak D call: TRBD1 (5 bases). Germline-derived CDR1 and CDR2 are SQVTM and ANQGSEA. Trimming removed 6 bases from V and 5 bases from J, with 15 bases in between. This CDR3 spans 13 amino acids. CDR3 DNA: TGCAGCGTCCAGGGCATTGGCGGAGATACGCAGTATTTT. Translated, it gives CSVQGIGGDTQYF.

The chain recombines TRBV27 with TRBJ2-2; D ambiguous. V lost 3 bases, J lost 3 bases, and 5 bases lay in between. The germline CDR1 and CDR2 sequences are MNHEY and SMNVEV (reference sequence). This CDR3 has 13 amino acids. The CDR3, as DNA: TGTGCCAGCAGTTTCTTAGACACCGGGGAGCTGTTTTTT. Protein product: CASSFLDTGELFF.

The chain carries TRBV7-2 and TRBJ2-7, with D hard to call. Trimming took 3 bases from V and 2 from J, leaving 2 bases between them. Germline V lookup: CDR1 SGHTA, CDR2 FQGNSA. The CDR3 runs to 11 residues. In DNA form, the CDR3 reads TGTGCCAGCAGCTTCACCTACGAGCAGTACTTC. Amino acid sequence: CASSFTYEQYF.

This clone was counted only a few times. The chain recombines TRBV6-5 with TRBJ1-1; possible D gene TRBD1, 5 bases. V was cut by 8 bases and J by 7 bases, with 14 bases left in between. This CDR3 comprises 12 residues. Per germline, CDR1 MNHEY and CDR2 SVGAGI. CDR3 region: CASSSRGIEAFF. CDR3 DNA: TGTGCCAGCTCTTCAAGGGGTATTGAAGCTTTCTTT.

Concerning this clone itself: One end of the junction does not line up with germline, which may come from a read error. This chain connects TRBV5-1 to TRBJ2-7, with TRBD1 matching over 9 bases. The germline CDR1 and CDR2 sequences are SGHRS and YFSETQ. This CDR3 is 14 amino acids long. CDR3 bases: TGCGCCAGCAGCTTGGACCTCGGGACAGGGCCACATAGCTTC. Its protein is CASSLDLGTGPHSF. The full variable domain, with the rest looked up from reference TRBV5-1 and TRBJ2-7, is KAGVTQTPRYLIKTRGQQVTLSCSPISGHRSVSWYQQTPGQGLQFLFEYFSETQRNKGNFPGRFSGRQFSNSRSEMNVSTLELGDSALYLCASSLDLGTGPHSFGPGTRLTVT.

This rearrangement joins TRBV16 to TRBJ1-4, with D perhaps matching TRBD1 (6 bases). Germline assignment: CDR1 KGHSY and CDR2 FQNENV. The CDR3 is 15 amino acids. V lost 2 bases, J lost 5 bases, and 12 bases lay in between. CDR3 sequence (DNA): TGTGCCAGCAGCCAAAGCAGGGGACCGAATGAAAAACTGTTTTTT. It yields the protein CASSQSRGPNEKLFF.

V gene TRBV7-3 combines with J gene TRBJ2-3, with 7 bases aligning to TRBD2. This CDR3 comprises 16 residues. Trimming took 5 bases from V and 1 from J; bases not matched to a gene: 9. The germline CDR1 and CDR2 sequences are SGHTA and FQGTGA. Here the CDR3 reads CASSVGTTSRTDTQYF. In nucleotides, the CDR3 is TGTGCCAGCAGCGTCGGGACTACCAGCCGCACAGATACGCAGTATTTT.

This clone was observed once. V usage is TRBV6-5 and J usage is TRBJ1-5, with D hard to call. V was pared by 6 bases and J by 11 bases, with 20 bases between. The CDR3 totals 14 residues. The germline V gene encodes CDR1 MNHEY and CDR2 SVGAGI. The CDR3 is CASSAATPSGSQHF. The CDR3 nucleotides are TGTGCCAGCAGCGCGGCGACGCCCTCGGGGTCCCAGCATTTT.

This chain uses TRBV7-3 with TRBJ2-1, with a possible D match to TRBD1 (6 bases). Looked up from germline, CDR1 is SGHTA and CDR2 is FQGTGA. The CDR3 loop spans 15 amino acids. The V end lost 4 bases, the J end lost 4 bases, and 14 bases lay between the germline ends. Here the CDR3 reads CASSSGQPSYNEQFF. The CDR3 bases are TGTGCCAGCAGCTCAGGACAGCCCTCTTACAATGAGCAGTTCTTC. The full variable domain, its missing parts supplied by reference TRBV7-3 and TRBJ2-1, is GAGVSQTPSNKVTEKGKYVELRCDPISGHTALYWYRQSLGQGPEFLIYFQGTGAADDSGLPNDRFFAVRPEGSVSTLKIQRTERGDSAVYLCASSSGQPSYNEQFFGPGTRLTVL.

Here the CDR3 reads CASSPRDRKYSPLHF. In DNA form, the CDR3 reads TGTGCCAGCTCACCACGGGACAGGAAATATTCACCCCTCCACTTT. The chain couples TRBV18 to TRBJ1-6; 8 nucleotides agree with TRBD1. Germline values: CDR1 KGHSH, CDR2 LQKENI. This CDR3 has 15 amino acids. J was trimmed by 8 bases and V by 1 base; bases with no gene match: 4.

This chain uses TRBV30 with TRBJ1-1; 10 positions match TRBD1. The ends lost 5 bases at V and 10 bases at J; junction bases unmatched: 7. Per the germline V gene, CDR1 is GTSNPN and CDR2 is SVGIG (reference sequence). The CDR3 runs to 12 residues. The CDR3 reads CAWPGTGVSAFF. DNA for the CDR3: TGTGCCTGGCCCGGGACAGGGGTTTCAGCTTTCTTT.

The V gene is TRBV6-5, the J gene TRBJ2-3; TRBD2 matches 10 bases. The germline CDR1 and CDR2 sequences are MNHEY and SVGAGI. After removal of 6 bases from V and 1 base from J, the junction contained 4 bases not matched to a gene. The CDR3 covers 15 residues. The CDR3, as DNA: TGTGCCAGCAGAGCCCTAGCGGGGGGCACAGATACGCAGTATTTT. Amino acids: CASRALAGGTDTQYF.

The chain couples TRBV6-4 to TRBJ2-1; 11 bases are shared with TRBD2. Germline CDR1 reads MRHNA; CDR2 reads SNTAGT. This CDR3 comprises 15 residues. J was trimmed by 9 bases and V by 3 bases; bases with no gene match: 7. The CDR3 protein is CASSETSGSGGEQFF. As DNA, the CDR3 is TGTGCCAGCAGTGAAACTAGCGGGAGCGGGGGTGAGCAGTTCTTC.

V and J are TRBV3-1 (or the pseudogene TRBV3-2) and TRBJ1-4; D unresolved. CDR3 length: 14 residues. V was clipped by 2 bases and J by 5 bases, with 9 bases between them. Germline values: CDR1 LGHDT, CDR2 YNNKEL (reference sequence). CDR3 in amino acids: CASSQSAGNEKLFF. The CDR3 region has the DNA TGTGCCAGCAGCCAAAGCGCCGGGAATGAAAAACTGTTTTTT.

The rearrangement uses TRBV7-9 and TRBJ1-1; perhaps TRBD1 as D (5 bases). The germline V gene has CDR1 SEHNR and CDR2 FQNEAQ (reference sequence). CDR3 length: 14 residues. Trimming cost V 2 bases and J 6 bases, with 13 bases left between them. The CDR3 region is CASSLSPSGAEAFF. CDR3 bases: TGTGCCAGCAGCTTAAGTCCATCGGGGGCTGAAGCTTTCTTT.

In DNA, the CDR3 is TGTGCCAGCAGCTTTCTCTTTACTGAAGCTTTCTTT. Its protein is CASSFLFTEAFF. The chain has TRBV11-2 and TRBJ1-1; D gene unclear. CDR3 length: 12 amino acids. V lost 3 bases to trimming and J lost 5 bases, with 7 bases between them. Germline assignment: CDR1 SGHAT and CDR2 FQNNGV.

V usage is TRBV29-1 and J usage is TRBJ2-1, with 11 bases identical to TRBD1. Germline CDR1 SQVTM, CDR2 ANQGSEA. Trimming cost V 7 bases and J 6 bases; bases outside gene matches: 8. The CDR3 has 14 residues. The CDR3 nucleotides read TGCAGCGCCCAAACCGGGACAGGGGGCAATGAGCAGTTCTTC. Translated: CSAQTGTGGNEQFF.

The chain couples TRBV7-2 to TRBJ2-5; tentatively, D is TRBD2 (6 bases). Germline V lookup: CDR1 SGHTA, CDR2 FQGNSA. V shed 0 bases and J shed 4 bases, with 15 bases lying between them. CDR3 length: 16 amino acids. In DNA form, the CDR3 reads TGTGCCAGCAGCTTAGCGGCCGGGTCCGGGGGAGAGACCCAGTACTTC. Protein sequence: CASSLAAGSGGETQYF.

The V gene is TRBV11-3, the J gene TRBJ1-2, with D tentatively TRBD1 (5 bases). Trimming stripped 5 bases from V and 3 bases from J, with 19 bases between. The CDR3 has 16 amino acids. The germline V gene has CDR1 SGHNT and CDR2 YENEEA. The CDR3, as DNA: TGTGCCAGCAGCCCTAGTTCAGGGCCCCGGGACTATGGCTACACCTTC. Translating it yields CASSPSSGPRDYGYTF.

This clone has just one count. The CDR3 protein is CASSLPRQDSYEQYF. DNA of the CDR3: TGTGCCAGCAGCTTACCGAGACAGGATTCCTACGAGCAGTACTTC. This sequence joins TRBV11-2 and TRBJ2-7, with D possibly TRBD1 on 6 matching bases. V was trimmed by 2 bases and J by 1 base, leaving 12 bases between them. CDR1 is SGHAT, CDR2 FQNNGV, per germline. The CDR3 loop spans 15 amino acids.

The genes are TRBV7-9 and TRBJ1-1, with D perhaps TRBD1 (5 bases). Germline CDR1 reads SEHNR; CDR2 reads FQNEAQ (reference sequence). Trimming took off 5 bases at V and 5 bases at J, with 12 bases between the two ends. The CDR3 totals 13 residues. The CDR3 loop reads CASSADSLTEAFF. CDR3 DNA sequence: TGTGCCAGCAGCGCCGACAGCCTAACTGAAGCTTTCTTT.

This chain connects TRBV7-2 to TRBJ2-7; possibly TRBD2 for D (6 bases). This CDR3 region has 15 residues. Trimming cost V 5 bases and J 2 bases, with 16 bases left between them. Germline lookup yields CDR1 SGHTA and CDR2 FQGNSA. The CDR3 DNA reads as TGTGCCAGCAGCCCCATCAGTAGCGGTGCCTACGAGCAGTACTTC. Amino acids: CASSPISSGAYEQYF.

The chain combines TRBV5-1 with TRBJ1-3; 10 bases line up with TRBD1. Trimming took 3 bases from V and 3 from J; bases not matched to a gene: 9. This CDR3 comprises 17 residues. The germline V gene encodes CDR1 SGHRS and CDR2 YFSETQ. CDR3 loop: CASSSSRDRGFGNTIYF. The CDR3 DNA is TGCGCCAGCAGCTCTTCCCGGGACAGGGGATTTGGAAACACCATATATTTT. Full variable domain (outside the CDR3, taken from reference TRBV5-1 and TRBJ1-3): KAGVTQTPRYLIKTRGQQVTLSCSPISGHRSVSWYQQTPGQGLQFLFEYFSETQRNKGNFPGRFSGRQFSNSRSEMNVSTLELGDSALYLCASSSSRDRGFGNTIYFGEGSWLTVV.

V and J are TRBV5-1 and TRBJ1-2, with D perhaps TRBD1 (5 bases). Trimming shortened V by 0 bases and J by 8 bases, and 14 bases separated the two germline ends. Germline CDR1 reads SGHRS; CDR2 reads YFSETQ. The length of the CDR3 is 14 residues. The CDR3 reads CASSLVGANEGYTF. CDR3 in DNA: TGCGCCAGCAGCTTGGTAGGGGCAAACGAGGGCTACACCTTC.

This rearrangement joins TRBV21-1 to TRBJ1-4; the listed D gene, TRBD1, was not tested against the DNA. TRBV21-1 is noted as a pseudogene. The CDR3 has 16 residues. The CDR3, as DNA: TGTGCCAGCAGCAAAGTCGTGGGACAGGGTGTTGAAAAACTGTTTTTT. Protein product: CASSKVVGQGVEKLFF.

This clone has just a few counts. The CDR3 here is CASSIIGVGQPQHF. In DNA, the CDR3 is TGTGCCAGTAGTATTATAGGGGTTGGTCAGCCCCAGCATTTT. This sequence joins TRBV19 and TRBJ1-5; TRBD1 is a possible D gene (5 bases). There are 14 residues in the CDR3. The V gene lost 3 bases and the J gene lost 6 bases, with 12 bases spanning the gap. CDR1 and CDR2 from the germline V gene are LNHDA and SQIVND (reference sequence).

This sequence joins TRBV25-1 and TRBJ1-1; 7 bases map to TRBD1. With 8 bases clipped from V and 6 bases from J, the junction kept 3 bases outside the gene matches. The CDR3 is made up of 11 amino acids. CDR1 is MGHDK and CDR2 is SYGVNS in the germline V gene. The CDR3 DNA follows: TGTGCCAGCCACAGGGGTGCTGAAGCTTTCTTT. Translating it yields CASHRGAEAFF.

This clone turned up a few times. This chain joins TRBV7-2 and TRBJ2-5; 8 bases are shared with TRBD2. The CDR3 totals 15 residues. CDR1 is SGHTA, CDR2 FQGNSA, per germline. J lost 5 bases, V lost 3 bases, and 8 bases had no gene match. CDR3 nucleotide sequence: TGTGCCAGCAGCTTCCAGCGGGGGTTGCGGGAGACCCAGTACTTC. It is translated as CASSFQRGLRETQYF.

This clone was observed a few times. This chain joins TRBV4-3 and TRBJ2-7; 9 bases fit TRBD2. Germline V gene lookup returns CDR1 LGHNA and CDR2 YSLEER. V dropped 4 bases and J dropped 2; count of bases not matched to a gene: 6. The CDR3 consists of 15 residues. CDR3 nucleotide sequence: TGCGCCAGCAGCCGATCTAGCGGGACCACCTACGAGCAGTACTTC. As protein: CASSRSSGTTYEQYF.

The genes are TRBV2 and TRBJ2-1; 8 positions agree with TRBD2. Germline V gene lookup returns CDR1 SNHLY and CDR2 FYNNEI. This CDR3 is built from 14 residues. Unmatched junction bases numbered 8, after V lost 4 bases and J lost 9 bases. The CDR3 DNA reads TGTGCCAGCAGTGGGGGACTAGTACGCGGTGAGCAGTTCTTC. Encoded protein: CASSGGLVRGEQFF. Using reference TRBV2 and TRBJ2-1 for the parts outside the CDR3, the full variable domain is EPEVTQTPSHQVTQMGQEVILRCVPISNHLYFYWYRQILGQKVEFLVSFYNNEISEKSEIFDDQFSVERPDGSNFTLKIRSTKLEDSAMYFCASSGGLVRGEQFFGPGTRLTVL.

The gene calls are TRBV28 and TRBJ1-2; weak D call: TRBD1 (5 bases). Per the germline V gene, CDR1 is MDHEN and CDR2 is SYDVKM. This CDR3 contains 14 residues. V was clipped by 2 bases and J by 2 bases, with 9 bases between them. The CDR3 reads CASSLRTTNYGYTF. The CDR3 DNA is TGTGCCAGCAGTTTACGGACAACAAACTATGGCTACACCTTC.